Below, 11 T cell receptor beta chains from the same sample are listed, as sequenced in a study of regulatory T cells in long-lasting Graves disease. Indicated time point: persistent/refractory GD, antithyroid drugs over 5 years with positive TRAb. Extracted PBMC RNA gave rise to the TCR library. Investigators prepared the TCR beta libraries by applying iRepertoire HTBI primers and Arm-PCR of CDR3 regions. A single record per CDR3 protein comes from TCRdb applying MiXCR to the multiplex PCR reads. Here the sample spans around 510,000 distinct CDR3 sequences, about 20% being singletons. The input for sequencing was peripheral blood mononuclear cells (PBMCs), taken when the disease was refractory, from a patient treated with antithyroid drugs. These receptors all stem from a female donor with Graves disease.

In this sample, this clonotype turned up a few times. This chain uses TRBV19 with TRBJ2-7; D is perhaps TRBD1 (8 bases). The V and J ends lost 4 bases and 3 bases respectively, with 16 bases between them. In germline, CDR1 is LNHDA, CDR2 SQIVND (reference sequence). This CDR3 is built from 15 residues. Here the CDR3 reads CASSTQQGGNYEQYF. CDR3 bases: TGTGCCAGTAGTACGCAACAGGGGGGGAACTACGAGCAGTACTTC. Based on the CDR3 plus reference TRBV19 and TRBJ2-7, the full variable domain is DGGITQSPKYLFRKEGQNVTLSCEQNLNHDAMYWYRQDPGQGLRLIYYSQIVNDFQKGDIAEGYSVSREKKESFPLTVTSAQKNPTAFYLCASSTQQGGNYEQYFGPGTRLTVT.

This clonotype was counted between two and nine times. The chain employs TRBV7-9 and TRBJ2-5; TRBD2 matches at 8 bases. The CDR3 runs 15 residues. Trimming removed 4 bases from V and 3 bases from J; junction bases left unmatched: 7. The germline gives CDR1 SEHNR, CDR2 FQNEAQ (reference sequence). CDR3 in DNA: TGTGCCAGCAGCTACCCTAGCGGGCGGAAAGAGACCCAGTACTTC. Residues: CASSYPSGRKETQYF.

Turning to this clonotype: A junction end diverges from the germline sequence, so it may reflect a read error. The chain uses TRBV7-2 and TRBJ2-7; 11 bases map to TRBD1. In germline, CDR1 is SGHTA, CDR2 FQGNSA. The CDR3 loop spans 14 amino acids. CDR3 sequence: CASSLKGQGVEQHF. CDR3 DNA sequence: TGTGCCAGCAGCTTAAAGGGACAGGGGGTCGAGCAGCACTTC. The variable domain in full, with the rest retrieved from reference TRBV7-2 and TRBJ2-7, is GAGVSQSPSNKVTEKGKDVELRCDPISGHTALYWYRQSLGQGLEFLIYFQGNSAPDKSGLPSDRFSAERTGGSVSTLTIQRTQQEDSAVYLCASSLKGQGVEQHFGPGTRLTVT.

This clonotype was observed many times. The gene calls are TRBV15 and TRBJ2-7; TRBD1 agrees at 7 bases. Germline CDR1 reads LNHNV; CDR2 reads YYDKDF (reference sequence). CDR3 length: 13 amino acids. V shed 5 bases, J shed 4 bases, and the junction held 5 bases outside the gene matches. The CDR3 here is CATSEGRGYEQYF. Here the CDR3 DNA reads TGTGCCACCAGCGAAGGCAGGGGGTACGAGCAGTACTTC.

This clonotype was detected many times. As DNA, the CDR3 is TGCAGCGCCATACGGGGCGAGCAGTACTTC. Its translation is CSAIRGEQYF. This sequence joins TRBV29-1 and TRBJ2-7; TRBD2 might be the D (5 bases). Trimming stripped 7 bases from V and 6 bases from J, with 10 bases between. The CDR3 runs to 10 residues. Germline V CDR1 and CDR2: SQVTM, ANQGSEA.

This chain connects TRBV6-2 or TRBV6-3 to TRBJ1-5, with 7 bases identical to TRBD1. Germline trimming cut 6 bases from V and 3 bases from J; bases unmatched to any gene: 5. Germline lookup yields CDR1 MNHEY and CDR2 SVGEGT. This CDR3 has 14 amino acids. The DNA for the CDR3 is TGTGCCAGCAGAGGGGACAGCTCCAATCAGCCCCAGCATTTT. It yields the protein CASRGDSSNQPQHF.

This clonotype was seen repeatedly, ten times or more. This chain joins TRBV6-1 and TRBJ2-7, with D tentatively TRBD1 or TRBD2 (7 bases each). Per germline, CDR1 MNHNS and CDR2 SASEGT. V lost 7 bases, J lost 3 bases, and 19 bases lay in between. There are 15 residues in the CDR3. The DNA for the CDR3 is TGTGCCAGCACCAACGGGGGGCAGGGGGACTACGAGCAGTACTTC. This sequence encodes CASTNGGQGDYEQYF.

This clonotype was observed many times. The rearrangement uses TRBV28 and TRBJ1-2; D is uncertain. The length of the CDR3 is 12 residues. V was pared by 6 bases and J by 5 bases, with 10 bases between. Per germline, CDR1 MDHEN and CDR2 SYDVKM. CDR3 amino acids: CASSLASYGYTF. For the CDR3, the DNA is TGTGCCAGCAGCCTTGCCTCTTATGGCTACACCTTC.

This chain links TRBV6-2 or TRBV6-3 with TRBJ2-7, with 10 bases lining up with TRBD2. CDR3 length: 13 residues. V lost 7 bases to trimming and J lost 4 bases; unmatched junction nucleotides: 4. Germline loops: CDR1 MNHEY, CDR2 SVGEGT. The CDR3 loop reads CASIRTSGYEQYF. The CDR3 coding sequence is TGTGCCAGCATCCGGACTAGCGGATACGAGCAGTACTTC.

This chain uses TRBV7-8 with TRBJ2-3, with D maybe TRBD2 (5 bases). CDR1 and CDR2 from the germline V gene are SGHVS and FQNEAQ. V lost 6 bases to trimming and J lost 1 base, with 20 bases between them. This CDR3 spans 17 amino acids. The CDR3: CASSQAWGARRTDTQYF. CDR3 coding DNA: TGTGCCAGCAGTCAAGCCTGGGGAGCGAGGCGCACAGATACGCAGTATTTT.

This clonotype occurred many times. This chain joins TRBV30 and TRBJ1-1, with D possibly being TRBD1 (5 bases). V was clipped by 4 bases and J by 8 bases, with 14 bases between them. The CDR3 covers 12 residues. Germline V lookup: CDR1 GTSNPN, CDR2 SVGIG (reference sequence). This CDR3 reads CAWKRGPREAFF. The CDR3, as DNA: TGTGCCTGGAAGAGGGGACCGAGAGAAGCTTTCTTT.